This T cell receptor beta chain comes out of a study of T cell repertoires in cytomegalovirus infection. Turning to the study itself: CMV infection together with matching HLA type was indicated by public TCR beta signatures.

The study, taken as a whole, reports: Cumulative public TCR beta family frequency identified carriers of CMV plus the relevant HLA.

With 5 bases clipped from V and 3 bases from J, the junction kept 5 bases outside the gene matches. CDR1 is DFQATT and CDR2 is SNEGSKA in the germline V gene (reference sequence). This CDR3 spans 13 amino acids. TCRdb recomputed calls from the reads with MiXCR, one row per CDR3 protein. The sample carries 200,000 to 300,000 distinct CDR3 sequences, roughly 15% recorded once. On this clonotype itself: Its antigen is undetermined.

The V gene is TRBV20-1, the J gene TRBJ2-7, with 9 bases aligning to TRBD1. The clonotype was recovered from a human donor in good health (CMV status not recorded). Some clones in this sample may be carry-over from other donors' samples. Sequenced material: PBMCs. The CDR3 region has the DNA TGCAGTGCTGCCGGGACAGGGAACTACGAGCAGTACTTC. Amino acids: CSAAGTGNYEQYF.